This T cell receptor beta chain was identified during a study of graft-versus-host responses after intestinal transplantation. Across the whole study: Multivisceral, liver-intestinal, or isolated intestinal grafts went to recipients. Findings and caveats of the study: High graft-versus-host to host-versus-graft clonal ratios were found in allografts of patients who had graft-donor T cell macrochimerism. Association was observed between peak circulating GvH clone levels and early post-transplant HvG declines. GvH clones surfaced in recipient marrow, some emerging earlier in ileum or blood.

On this clone: Its target is not known.

The germline V gene has CDR1 SNHLY and CDR2 FYNNEI. The CDR3 has 15 amino acids. V dropped 4 bases and J dropped 4; count of bases not matched to a gene: 8. Profiling relied on immunoSEQ multiplex PCR, and the TCRdb table lists in-frame clones only, not all of them. Found here are 95,000 to 100,000 clones, more than 70% of them singletons; the top ten hold over 1.3%. The specimen comprised PBMCs, sampled 255 days after intestinal transplant. V and J are TRBV2 and TRBJ2-5, with 8 positions matching TRBD2. The clonotype was recovered from a human patient who received an intestinal transplant, so some T cells may come from the graft donor. The CDR3 nucleotides read TGTGCCAGCAGTGCCGAGCTAGCGGGTGGAGAGACCCAGTACTTC. Its protein product is CASSAELAGGETQYF.